This T cell receptor (beta chain) is drawn from a study of control samples from healthy donors and cancer patients. The germline V and J ends were trimmed by 4 bases and 5 bases, with 12 bases remaining between them. CDR1 is LNHDA, CDR2 SQIVND, per germline (reference sequence). This CDR3 has 14 amino acids. Sequenced by immunoSEQ multiplex PCR; TCRdb stores in-frame clones only, minus some. The sample carries roughly 150,000 clones, 92% recorded once. The sample was blood. This TCR derives from a woman in her twenties or thirties in good health. The chain employs TRBV19 and TRBJ2-1, with unresolved D. CDR3 DNA sequence: TGTGCCAGTAGTAGCATATTCACACACAATGAGCAGTTCTTC. This codes for CASSSIFTHNEQFF.